This T cell receptor beta chain was documented in a study of identifying expanded T cells in peripheral blood. About this clone: Its antigen is unidentified.

The assay was immunoSEQ multiplex PCR, and TCRdb's table has in-frame clones only and misses some. The sample records 90,000 or so clones, 70% to 90% being singletons. This CDR3 has 15 residues. Germline lookup yields CDR1 SGHVS and CDR2 FQNEAQ. V lost 1 base and J lost 2, with 9 bases in between. During the collection period, no donor immune events like infections were recorded. Points from the study as a whole: Technical replicates showed about 1.1 changed clones; two weeks approximately 16; four weeks 19. Roughly two-week clone count variance significantly increased as total template count grew.

This TCR came from a person aged 18 to 70 in good health. This rearrangement joins TRBV7-8 to TRBJ2-1; a weak D match, TRBD1 (6 bases). Sequencing input: blood. The CDR3 nucleotides are TGTGCCAGCAGCTTAGGGACAGTGGCCTACAATGAGCAGTTCTTC. Encoded protein: CASSLGTVAYNEQFF. Full variable domain (outside the CDR3, taken from reference TRBV7-8 and TRBJ2-1): GAGVSQSPRYKVAKRGQDVALRCDPISGHVSLFWYQQALGQGPEFLTYFQNEAQLDKSGLPSDRFFAERPEGSVSTLKIQRTQQEDSAVYLCASSLGTVAYNEQFFGPGTRLTVL.